This TCR beta chain was identified during a study of T cells in Graves' hyperthyroidism and ophthalmopathy (dated by TCRdb to the late 2010s). For the study in its entirety: Peripheral blood was collected at initial diagnosis, before any treatment. TCR V-J signatures able to tell the groups apart were searched for in a discovery cohort of some 100 patients, of whom more than 40 had Graves' ophthalmopathy and about 60 had stable Graves' hyperthyroidism. Prospective prediction of ophthalmopathy was tested in an independent validation cohort consisting of some 18 hyperthyroidism patients and over 15 patients who later progressed to ophthalmopathy. For training and testing, the 100 or so patients in the discovery cohort were randomly divided in a 7:3 ratio. The study also compared thyroid tissue and blood T-cell repertoires from over 5 Graves' hyperthyroidism patients. After blood sampling, hyperthyroidism patients were treated with methimazole at a starting dose of 30 mg daily, and ophthalmopathy patients were treated with high-dose intravenous methylprednisolone. According to the paper, TCR Vbeta CDR3 sequencing was carried out on 135 peripheral blood samples, which came from 40 to 45 ophthalmopathy, under 80 hyperthyroidism and about 17 progressor patients.

Remarks on this clonotype: The specificity of this receptor is unknown. Qualities for individual bases were not recorded, and no much larger clone is one base off.

General study outcomes and caveats: Blood samples also contained most of the expanded thyroid clonotypes (frequency above 0.001), which suggests that blood repertoires may reflect thyroid immune responses. In validation, progression to ophthalmopathy was predicted by the model with 55% to 71% sensitivity and nearly 75% specificity, a median of about 6.8 months before onset. Sample size was not statistically predetermined, and blinding of investigators to group allocation was not performed. A 13 V-J signature model separated ophthalmopathy from stable hyperthyroidism, with about 90% sensitivity and around 84% specificity in cross-validation and 80%/75% in testing.

Stable Graves' hyperthyroidism was defined as the absence of progression to ophthalmopathy over 18 months of follow-up. Hyperthyroidism patients were newly diagnosed, with disease duration under 2 months, and aged 18 to 65 years. Any patient with an uncontrolled infection, another autoimmune disease, pregnancy or lactation was excluded. Diagnoses were based on clinical symptoms, serum thyroxine and TRAb, thyroid ultrasound and orbital computed tomography. PBMCs were separated from roughly 9.6 ml of fresh peripheral blood using Ficoll-Paque density gradient centrifugation. Total RNA was extracted with Trizol reagent, and quality was checked on an Agilent 2100 Bioanalyzer. The TCR beta CDR3 regions were amplified from the RNA transcripts. A first-round RT-PCR of the TCR CDR3 used the HTBI primer set with the Qiagen OneStep RT-PCR kit. Libraries were constructed in a second round of multiplex PCR, after which size selection and purification were performed. Sequencing of the libraries was done on an Illumina HiSeq2000 using paired-end 100 bp reads. In the paper's pipeline: Raw data were processed with SOAPnuke, discarding reads with adapters, uncalled bases, mean Phred below 15, or no exact constant-primer or identifier match. High-quality paired reads were merged with COPE v1.2.5, and unique nucleotide sequences were defined as clonotypes. Clonotypes were aligned to IMGT TRBV, TRBD and TRBJ reference segments using MiTCR v1.1. Only V-J combinations with frequency above 0.0001, covering about 99% of repertoires, were analysed. The TCS score was defined as the ratio of F50 (clonal expansion) to E x V (chaos), calculated using BLOSUM62-based TCRdist between CDR3 peptides within each V-J. Welch's t-statistics and random forest reduced around 510 V-J features to 13, which were used in a naive Bayes classifier (R e1071). The public sequencing data were trimmed at Q25 with fastp and processed into clonotypes with MiXCR by TCRdb, which kept only in-frame beta chains. Here each entry gathers all rows of one CDR3 protein and keeps the most common genes and DNA. The V and J calls here are based on TCRdb, not the publication. The table for this sample lists around 340,000 distinct CDR3 sequences; around 23% of them were counted only once. The ten largest clones capture around half of the sample.

Trimming accounts for 6 bases at V and 7 bases at J, while the number of junction bases matched to no gene is 8. Measured from the cysteine to the phenylalanine, the CDR3 is 14 residues long. CDR3 DNA only is kept here, 42 bases in frame from base 1. Per the germline V gene, SNHLY is the CDR1 and FYNNEI is the CDR2. The sequence came from a woman in her 50s with Graves' hyperthyroidism. The sequence links TRBV2 to TRBJ1-5, with TRBD1 identical over 8 junction bases. Sequenced input: blood. CDR3 sequence: CASSETGVRQPQHF. The DNA sequence follows: TGTGCCAGCAGCGAGACAGGGGTAAGGCAGCCCCAGCATTTT.